In its sample, the clone carrying this TCR beta chain was seen once. The antigen is undetermined. These data are taken from a study of shared clonotypes between healthy human individuals. Turning to the study itself: Used for every donor were three CD4 naive, three CD4 memory, two CD8 naive and one CD8 memory plate.

Some clones are missing from TCRdb's copy, which holds only in-frame ones; the method was immunoSEQ multiplex PCR. This sample carries about 1.9 million clones, around 93% of them seen once, and the ten largest clones take about 1.6%. The study, taken as a whole, reports: Clonotype sharing among donors, it was expected, would be affected by sequencing depth. What limited the represented genetic and exposure-history diversity was the small number of donors.

Selected positively for CCR7 and CD45RO-negative, naive CD8 cells excluded terminally differentiated effector memory CD45RA+ cells. This receptor was identified in a man younger than 35 in good health. Some clones in this sample may be carry-over from other donors' samples. Sequencing used naive CD8+ T cells from PBMCs.

DNA of the CDR3: TGTGCCAGCAGCGTAGGGTTTTTGACGGCCGGGGAGCTGTTTTTT. Translated: CASSVGFLTAGELFF. The rearrangement uses TRBV9 and TRBJ2-2; no clear D. Germline CDR1 SGDLS, CDR2 YYNGEE. The ends were cut back, 0 bases at V and 6 bases at J, with 12 bases in the middle. The CDR3 consists of 15 residues.